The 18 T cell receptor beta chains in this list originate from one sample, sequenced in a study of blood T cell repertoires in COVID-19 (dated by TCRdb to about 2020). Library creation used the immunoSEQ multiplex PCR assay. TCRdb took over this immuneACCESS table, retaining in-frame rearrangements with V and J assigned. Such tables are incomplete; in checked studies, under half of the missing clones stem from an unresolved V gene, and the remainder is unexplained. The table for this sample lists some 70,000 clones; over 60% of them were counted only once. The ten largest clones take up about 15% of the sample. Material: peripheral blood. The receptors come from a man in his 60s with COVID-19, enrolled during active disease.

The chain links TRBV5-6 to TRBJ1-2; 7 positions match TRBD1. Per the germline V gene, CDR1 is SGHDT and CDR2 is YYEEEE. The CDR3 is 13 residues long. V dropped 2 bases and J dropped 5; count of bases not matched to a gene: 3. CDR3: CASSLPGGYGYTF. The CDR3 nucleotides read TGTGCCAGCAGCTTACCAGGGGGATATGGCTACACCTTC.

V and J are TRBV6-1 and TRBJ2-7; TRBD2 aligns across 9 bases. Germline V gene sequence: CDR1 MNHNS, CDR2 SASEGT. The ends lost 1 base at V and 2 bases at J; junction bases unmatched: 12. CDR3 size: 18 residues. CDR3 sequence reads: CASSEGLDRGGGAYEQYF. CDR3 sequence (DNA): TGTGCCAGCAGTGAAGGCCTCGACCGGGGCGGGGGGGCCTACGAGCAGTACTTC.

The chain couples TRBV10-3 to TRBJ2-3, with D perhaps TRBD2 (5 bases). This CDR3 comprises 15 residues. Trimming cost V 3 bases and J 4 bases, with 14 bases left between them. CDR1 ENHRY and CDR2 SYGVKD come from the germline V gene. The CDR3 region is CAISDPRVGSDTQYF. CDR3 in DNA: TGTGCCATCAGTGACCCGAGGGTTGGGTCAGATACGCAGTATTTT.

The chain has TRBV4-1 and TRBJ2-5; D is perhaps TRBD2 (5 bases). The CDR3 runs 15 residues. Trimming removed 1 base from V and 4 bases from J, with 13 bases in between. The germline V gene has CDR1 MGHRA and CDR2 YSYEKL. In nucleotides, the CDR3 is TGCGCCAGCAGCCAAGTCGAGGGTGGAGTAGAGACCCAGTACTTC. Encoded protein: CASSQVEGGVETQYF.

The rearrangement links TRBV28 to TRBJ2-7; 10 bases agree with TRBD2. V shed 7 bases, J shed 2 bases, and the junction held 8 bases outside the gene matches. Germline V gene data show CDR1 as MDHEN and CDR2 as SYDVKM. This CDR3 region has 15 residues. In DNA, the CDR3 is TGTGCCAGCATCTTTCGGACTAGCGGTACCTACGAGCAGTACTTC. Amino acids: CASIFRTSGTYEQYF.

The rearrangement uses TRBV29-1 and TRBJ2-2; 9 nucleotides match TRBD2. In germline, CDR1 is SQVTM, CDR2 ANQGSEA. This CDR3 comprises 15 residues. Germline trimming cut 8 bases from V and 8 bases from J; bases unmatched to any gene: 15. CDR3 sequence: CSLDRGGRGGGELFF. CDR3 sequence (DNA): TGCAGCCTCGACCGGGGCGGGAGGGGAGGAGGGGAGCTGTTTTTT.

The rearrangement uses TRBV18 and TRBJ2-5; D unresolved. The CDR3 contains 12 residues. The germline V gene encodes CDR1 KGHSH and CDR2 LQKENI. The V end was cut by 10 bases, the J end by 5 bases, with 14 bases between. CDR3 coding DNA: TGTGCCACCTCCAGTGAGGAGGAGACCCAGTACTTC. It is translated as CATSSEEETQYF.

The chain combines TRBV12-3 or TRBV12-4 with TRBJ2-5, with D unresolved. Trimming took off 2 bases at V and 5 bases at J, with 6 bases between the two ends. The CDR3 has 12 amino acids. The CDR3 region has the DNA TGTGCCAGCAGTTTAATTCTGGAGACCCAGTACTTC. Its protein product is CASSLILETQYF.

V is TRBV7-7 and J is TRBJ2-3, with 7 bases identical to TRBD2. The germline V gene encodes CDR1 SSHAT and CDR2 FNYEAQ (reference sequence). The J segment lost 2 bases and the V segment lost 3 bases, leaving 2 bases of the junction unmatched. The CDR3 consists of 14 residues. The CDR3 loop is CASSLRDYTDTQYF. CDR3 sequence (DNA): TGTGCCAGCAGCTTGCGGGACTACACAGATACGCAGTATTTT.

The CDR3 nucleotides are TGTGCCAGCAGGATCTTCGGGGTTGGGAAAGAGACCCAGTACTTC. It translates to CASRIFGVGKETQYF. The chain is built from TRBV6-5 and TRBJ2-5; the D gene is possibly TRBD2 (5 bases). Between the trimmed V and J ends, which lost 6 bases and 3 bases, there was a span of 17 bases. This CDR3 has 15 amino acids. CDR1 is MNHEY, CDR2 SVGAGI, per germline.

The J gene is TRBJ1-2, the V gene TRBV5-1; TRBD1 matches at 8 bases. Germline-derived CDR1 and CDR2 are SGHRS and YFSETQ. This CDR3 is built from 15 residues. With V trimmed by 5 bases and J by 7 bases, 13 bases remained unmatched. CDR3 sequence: CASSGGAGGEVGYTF. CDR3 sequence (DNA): TGCGCCAGCAGTGGGGGGGCAGGGGGCGAGGTTGGCTACACCTTC.

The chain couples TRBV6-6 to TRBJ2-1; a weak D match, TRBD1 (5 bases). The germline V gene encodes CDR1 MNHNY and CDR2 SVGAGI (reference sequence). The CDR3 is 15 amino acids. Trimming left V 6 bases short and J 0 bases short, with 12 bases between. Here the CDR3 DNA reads TGTGCCAGCAGGAAAGGGGCAAACTCCTACAATGAGCAGTTCTTC. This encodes CASRKGANSYNEQFF.

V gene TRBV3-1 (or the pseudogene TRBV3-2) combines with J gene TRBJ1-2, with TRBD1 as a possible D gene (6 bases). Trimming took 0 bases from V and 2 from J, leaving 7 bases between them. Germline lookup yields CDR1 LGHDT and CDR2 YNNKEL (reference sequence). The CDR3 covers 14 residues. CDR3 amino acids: CASSQDGQNYGYTF. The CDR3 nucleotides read TGTGCCAGCAGCCAAGATGGACAGAACTATGGCTACACCTTC.

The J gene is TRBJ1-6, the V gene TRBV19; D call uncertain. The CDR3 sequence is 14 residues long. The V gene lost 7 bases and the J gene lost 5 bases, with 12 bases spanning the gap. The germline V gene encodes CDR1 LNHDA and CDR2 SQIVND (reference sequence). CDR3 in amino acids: CASNRQADNSPLHF. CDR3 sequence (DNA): TGTGCCAGTAATCGGCAGGCCGATAATTCACCCCTCCACTTT.

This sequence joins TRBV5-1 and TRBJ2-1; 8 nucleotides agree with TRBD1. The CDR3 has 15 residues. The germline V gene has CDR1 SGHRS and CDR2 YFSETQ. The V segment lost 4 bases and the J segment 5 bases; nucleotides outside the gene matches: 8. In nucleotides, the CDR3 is TGCGCCAGCAGCCCGACAGGGGCTTTCGACAATGAGCAGTTCTTC. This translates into CASSPTGAFDNEQFF.

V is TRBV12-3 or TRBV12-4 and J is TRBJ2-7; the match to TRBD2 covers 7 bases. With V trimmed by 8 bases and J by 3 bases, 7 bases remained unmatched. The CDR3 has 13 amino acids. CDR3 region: CASGRGYFYEQYF. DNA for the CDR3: TGTGCCAGCGGGAGGGGCTACTTCTACGAGCAGTACTTC.

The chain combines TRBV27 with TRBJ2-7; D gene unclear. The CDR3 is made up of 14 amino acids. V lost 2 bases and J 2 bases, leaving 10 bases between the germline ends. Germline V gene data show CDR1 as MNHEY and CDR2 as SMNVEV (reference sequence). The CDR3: CASSLRVTAYEQYF. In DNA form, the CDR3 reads TGTGCCAGCAGTTTACGAGTTACGGCCTACGAGCAGTACTTC.

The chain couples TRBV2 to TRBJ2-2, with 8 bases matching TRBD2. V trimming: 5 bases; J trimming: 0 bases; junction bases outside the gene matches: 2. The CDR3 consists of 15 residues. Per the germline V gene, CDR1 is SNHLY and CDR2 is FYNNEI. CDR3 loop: CASSYSGANTGELFF. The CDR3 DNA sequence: TGTGCCAGCAGTTATAGCGGGGCGAACACCGGGGAGCTGTTTTTT.